This T cell receptor (beta chain) was sequenced for a study of cytomegalovirus exposure and HLA in healthy donors. Use of 60 Vbeta and 13 Jbeta primers characterized the PCR. The data were produced by immunoSEQ multiplex PCR, yet TCRdb's version contains in-frame clones alone and is incomplete. The table has over 100,000 clones, about 81% seen once; the top ten hold approximately 8.1%. This CDR3 is built from 13 residues. Germline values: CDR1 SGHVS, CDR2 FQNEAQ. The V end lost 5 bases, the J end lost 7 bases, and 12 bases lay between the germline ends. The sequence was collected from a woman aged 50 to 60 in good health and CMV-seropositive. Input material: PBMCs. V gene TRBV7-8 combines with J gene TRBJ1-5, with D perhaps TRBD1 (6 bases). CDR3 residues: CASSPQGKQPQHF. CDR3 DNA: TGTGCCAGCAGCCCCCAGGGGAAACAGCCCCAGCATTTT.